This T cell receptor (beta chain) appears in the sequencing data of a study of CD8+ T cells in alopecia areata. CDR3 length equals 16 residues. Germline trimming cut 1 base from V and 7 bases from J; bases unmatched to any gene: 7. Germline assignment: CDR1 KGHSH and CDR2 LQKENI. The table lists this clone with a count of one. The sequencing template was cDNA reverse transcribed from extracted RNA. Sequencing used immunoSEQ multiplex PCR; TCRdb keeps in-frame clones, though not all of them. The top ten hold about 4.9% of the sample, which has 100,000 to 150,000 clones, 50% to 60% seen once. The receptor was derived from a human donor with alopecia areata. The chain recombines TRBV18 with TRBJ2-5, with 12 bases lining up with TRBD1. The sequencing used CD4+ T cells sorted from blood, collected at week 0. CDR3 sequence reads: CASSPRDRGLVGTQYF. CDR3 coding DNA: TGTGCCAGCTCACCACGGGACAGGGGGCTGGTCGGGACCCAGTACTTC.